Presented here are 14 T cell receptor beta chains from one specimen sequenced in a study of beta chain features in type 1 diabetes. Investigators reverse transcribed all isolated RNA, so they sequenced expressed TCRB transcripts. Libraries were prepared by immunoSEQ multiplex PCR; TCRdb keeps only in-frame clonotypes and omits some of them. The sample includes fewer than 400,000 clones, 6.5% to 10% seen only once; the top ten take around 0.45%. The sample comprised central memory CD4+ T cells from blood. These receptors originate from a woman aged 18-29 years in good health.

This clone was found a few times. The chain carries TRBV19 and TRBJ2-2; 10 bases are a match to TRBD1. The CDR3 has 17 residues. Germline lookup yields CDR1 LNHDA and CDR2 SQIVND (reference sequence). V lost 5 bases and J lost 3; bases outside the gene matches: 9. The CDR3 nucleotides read TGTGCCAGTAGTGCCCCGCGGACAGGGGGATACACCGGGGAGCTGTTTTTT. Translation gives CASSAPRTGGYTGELFF.

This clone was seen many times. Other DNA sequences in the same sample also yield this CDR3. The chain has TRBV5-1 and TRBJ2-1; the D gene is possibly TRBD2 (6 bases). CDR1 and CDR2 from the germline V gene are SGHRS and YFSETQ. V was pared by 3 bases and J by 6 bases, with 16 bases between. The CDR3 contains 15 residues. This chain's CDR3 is CASSSLAGGTNEQFF. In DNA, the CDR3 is TGCGCCAGCAGCTCCCTAGCTGGAGGGACCAATGAGCAGTTCTTC.

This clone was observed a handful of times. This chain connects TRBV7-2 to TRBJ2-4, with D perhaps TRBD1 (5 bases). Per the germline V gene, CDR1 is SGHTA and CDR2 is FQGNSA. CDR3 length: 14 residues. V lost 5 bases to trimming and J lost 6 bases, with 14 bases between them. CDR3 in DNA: TGTGCCAGCAGCCCAGGGATGAACGCAAACATTCAGTACTTC. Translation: CASSPGMNANIQYF. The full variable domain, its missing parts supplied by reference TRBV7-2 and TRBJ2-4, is GAGVSQSPSNKVTEKGKDVELRCDPISGHTALYWYRQSLGQGLEFLIYFQGNSAPDKSGLPSDRFSAERTGGSVSTLTIQRTQQEDSAVYLCASSPGMNANIQYFGAGTRLSVL.

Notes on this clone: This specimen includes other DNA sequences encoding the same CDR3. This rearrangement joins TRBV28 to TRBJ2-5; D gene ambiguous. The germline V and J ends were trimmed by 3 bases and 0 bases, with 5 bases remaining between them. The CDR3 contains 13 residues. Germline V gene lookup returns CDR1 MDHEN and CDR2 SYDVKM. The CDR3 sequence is CASSFGDQETQYF. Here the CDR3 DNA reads TGTGCCAGCAGTTTTGGGGACCAAGAGACCCAGTACTTC.

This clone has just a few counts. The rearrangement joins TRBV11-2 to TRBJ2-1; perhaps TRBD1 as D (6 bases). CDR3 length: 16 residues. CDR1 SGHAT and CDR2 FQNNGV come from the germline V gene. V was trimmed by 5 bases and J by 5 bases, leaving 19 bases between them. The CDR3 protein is CASSTNAGVGNNEQFF. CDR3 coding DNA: TGTGCCAGCAGCACGAACGCAGGGGTCGGAAACAATGAGCAGTTCTTC.

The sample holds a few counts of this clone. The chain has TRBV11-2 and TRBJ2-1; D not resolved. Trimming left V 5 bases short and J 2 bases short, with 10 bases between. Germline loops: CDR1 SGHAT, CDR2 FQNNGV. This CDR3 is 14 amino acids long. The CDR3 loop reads CASSPLVAYNEQFF. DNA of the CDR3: TGTGCCAGCAGCCCCTTGGTTGCCTACAATGAGCAGTTCTTC.

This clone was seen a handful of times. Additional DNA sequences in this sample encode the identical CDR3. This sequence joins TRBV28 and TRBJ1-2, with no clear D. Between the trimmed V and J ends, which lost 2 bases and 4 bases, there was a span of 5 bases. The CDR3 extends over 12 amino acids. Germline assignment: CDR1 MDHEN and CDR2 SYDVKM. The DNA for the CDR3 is TGTGCCAGCAGTTTAGGTCGCTATGGCTACACCTTC. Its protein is CASSLGRYGYTF.

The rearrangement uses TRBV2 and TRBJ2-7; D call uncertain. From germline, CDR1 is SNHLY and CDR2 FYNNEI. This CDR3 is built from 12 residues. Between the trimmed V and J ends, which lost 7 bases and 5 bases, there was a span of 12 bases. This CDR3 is CASNRVSDEQYF. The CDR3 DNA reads TGTGCCAGCAACCGGGTTTCCGACGAGCAGTACTTC.

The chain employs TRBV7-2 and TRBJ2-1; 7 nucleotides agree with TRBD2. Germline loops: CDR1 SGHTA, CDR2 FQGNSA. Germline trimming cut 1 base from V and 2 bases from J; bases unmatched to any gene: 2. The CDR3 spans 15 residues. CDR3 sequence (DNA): TGTGCCAGCAGCTTAGTCGGGAGGACCTACAATGAGCAGTTCTTC. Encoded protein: CASSLVGRTYNEQFF.

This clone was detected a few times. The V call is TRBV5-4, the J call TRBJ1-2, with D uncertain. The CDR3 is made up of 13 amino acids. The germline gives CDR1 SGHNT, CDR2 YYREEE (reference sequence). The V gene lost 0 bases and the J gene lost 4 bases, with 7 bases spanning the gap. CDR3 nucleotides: TGTGCCAGCAGCTTGGACGGCGCCTATGGCTACACCTTC. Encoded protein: CASSLDGAYGYTF.

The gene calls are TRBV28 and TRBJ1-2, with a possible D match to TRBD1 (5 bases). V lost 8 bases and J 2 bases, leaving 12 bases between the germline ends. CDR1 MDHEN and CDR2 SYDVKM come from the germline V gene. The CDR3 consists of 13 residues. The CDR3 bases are TGTGCCAGCCTCCCGGCAGGGAACTATGGCTACACCTTC. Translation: CASLPAGNYGYTF.

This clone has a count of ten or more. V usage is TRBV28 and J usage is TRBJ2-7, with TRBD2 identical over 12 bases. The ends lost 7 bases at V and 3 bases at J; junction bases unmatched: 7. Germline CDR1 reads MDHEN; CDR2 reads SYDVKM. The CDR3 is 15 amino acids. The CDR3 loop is CASTDPGLAGYEQYF. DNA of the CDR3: TGTGCCAGCACCGACCCGGGACTAGCGGGCTACGAGCAGTACTTC.

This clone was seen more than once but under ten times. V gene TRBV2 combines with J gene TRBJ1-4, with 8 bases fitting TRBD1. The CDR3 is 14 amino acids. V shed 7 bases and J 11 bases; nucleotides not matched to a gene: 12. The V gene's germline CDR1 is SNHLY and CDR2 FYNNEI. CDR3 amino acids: CASTAGQGARKLFF. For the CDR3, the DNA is TGTGCCAGCACCGCCGGCCAGGGGGCGCGTAAACTGTTTTTT.

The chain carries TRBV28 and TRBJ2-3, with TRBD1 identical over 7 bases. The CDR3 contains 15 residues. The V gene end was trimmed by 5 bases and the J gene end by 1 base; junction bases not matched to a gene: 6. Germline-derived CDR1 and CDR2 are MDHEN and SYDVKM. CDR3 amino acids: CASSKTGARTDTQYF. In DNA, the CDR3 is TGTGCCAGCAGTAAAACAGGGGCCCGCACAGATACGCAGTATTTT.